A selection of T cell receptor beta chains follows, all from one sample in a study of shared clonotypes between healthy human individuals. The data were produced by immunoSEQ multiplex PCR, yet TCRdb's version contains in-frame clones alone and is incomplete. The sample has fewer than 550,000 clones; about three quarters are singletons. The sample was PBMCs. Receptors originate from a woman aged 40 to 50 in good health. Some clones in this sample may be carry-over from other donors' samples. Both conserved end residues are part of each CDR3. Each record gives: V gene, clone size, D gene, J gene, CDR3 DNA, CDR3 protein. D genes are given only for firm matches. Clone sizes are given selectively: once, few, many, or a class where the clone is expanded.

V gene: TRBV6-1
clone size: .
D gene: TRBD2
J gene: TRBJ2-7
CDR3 DNA: TGTGCCAGCAGTGAACATTCCCTAGCGGGAGGGCCCGGAATGAACGAGCAGTACTTC
CDR3 protein: CASSEHSLAGGPGMNEQYF

V gene: TRBV11-2
clone size: .
D gene: .
J gene: TRBJ2-3
CDR3 DNA: TGTGCCAGCAGCCCCGCCCGTATAGATACGCAGTATTTT
CDR3 protein: CASSPARIDTQYF

V gene: TRBV27
clone size: .
D gene: TRBD1
J gene: TRBJ1-2
CDR3 DNA: TGTGCCAGCAGTCCAGGACAGGGTGAAGGCTACACCTTC
CDR3 protein: CASSPGQGEGYTF

V gene: TRBV30
clone size: .
D gene: .
J gene: TRBJ1-3
CDR3 DNA: TGTGCCTGGAGTGTACCCCGTGGGATAACTGGAAACACCATATATTTT
CDR3 protein: CAWSVPRGITGNTIYF

V gene: TRBV5-1
clone size: .
D gene: .
J gene: TRBJ1-2
CDR3 DNA: TGCGCCAGCAGCATCGACGCAGCTAACTATGGCTACACCTTC
CDR3 protein: CASSIDAANYGYTF

V gene: TRBV23-1
clone size: .
D gene: .
J gene: TRBJ1-4
CDR3 DNA: TGCGCCAGCACCCAAGTCGGGATCCTATTTCATGAAAAACTGTTTTTT
CDR3 protein: CASTQVGILFHEKLFF

V gene: TRBV2
clone size: .
D gene: .
J gene: TRBJ1-1
CDR3 DNA: TGTGCCAGCAGCCCACAGGGTCTAGGGAACACTGAAGCTTTCTTT
CDR3 protein: CASSPQGLGNTEAFF

V gene: TRBV5-1
clone size: once
D gene: .
J gene: TRBJ2-7
CDR3 DNA: TGCGCCAGCAGCGGACGCCCGACAGGTGATTCCTACGAGCAGTACTTC
CDR3 protein: CASSGRPTGDSYEQYF

V gene: TRBV7-2
clone size: .
D gene: TRBD2
J gene: TRBJ2-2
CDR3 DNA: TGTGCCAGCAGCTTAAGAGCGGGAGTTAAGCCCGGGGAGCTGTTTTTT
CDR3 protein: CASSLRAGVKPGELFF

V gene: TRBV4-1
clone size: .
D gene: .
J gene: TRBJ2-2
CDR3 DNA: TGCGCCAGTCGGCGCGGGATATCGAACACCGGGGAGCTGTTTTTT
CDR3 protein: CASRRGISNTGELFF